The rows below give T cell receptor beta chains drawn from one sample of a study of Graves' ophthalmopathy and Graves' hyperthyroidism. TCRdb itself ran the multiplex PCR reads through MiXCR, one entry per CDR3 protein. Here the sample spans around 1.1 million distinct CDR3 sequences, less than 45% being singletons. The sample consisted of peripheral blood or thyroid tissue (not recorded which). These receptors all come from an adult man with Graves' hyperthyroidism. CDR3s include the opening cysteine and the closing phenylalanine or tryptophan. Fields, in order: V gene, J gene, clone size, D gene, CDR3 protein, CDR3 DNA. D genes are given only for firm matches. Clone size is stated in some rows and not others, as once, few, many or a class when expanded.

v_gene: TRBV29-1; j_gene: TRBJ1-1; abundance: -; d_gene: TRBD1; CDR3aa: CSVGDGQVFAFF; CDR3nt: TGCAGCGTTGGGGACGGACAGGTTTTTGCTTTCTTT
v_gene: TRBV24-1; j_gene: TRBJ1-5; abundance: many; d_gene: -; CDR3aa: CATSDSGINNQPQHF; CDR3nt: TGTGCCACCAGTGATTCAGGGATTAACAATCAGCCCCAGCATTTT
v_gene: TRBV29-1; j_gene: TRBJ2-7; abundance: -; d_gene: TRBD2; CDR3aa: CSVVPSSDLAGTQYF; CDR3nt: TGCAGCGTTGTGCCCTCGTCAGACCTAGCGGGAACGCAGTACTTC
v_gene: TRBV6-1; j_gene: TRBJ2-6; abundance: -; d_gene: -; CDR3aa: CASSEFPAKINSGANVLTF; CDR3nt: TGTGCCAGCAGTGAATTTCCTGCTAAGATAAACTCTGGGGCCAACGTCCTGACTTTC
v_gene: TRBV9; j_gene: TRBJ1-4; abundance: many; d_gene: TRBD1; CDR3aa: CASSVTGGSEKLFF; CDR3nt: TGTGCCAGCAGCGTCACAGGGGGATCTGAAAAACTGTTTTTT
v_gene: TRBV9; j_gene: TRBJ2-5; abundance: many; d_gene: TRBD2; CDR3aa: CASSVLPSGQETQYF; CDR3nt: TGTGCCAGCAGCGTCCTCCCTAGCGGCCAAGAGACCCAGTACTTC
v_gene: TRBV2; j_gene: TRBJ1-5; abundance: once; d_gene: -; CDR3aa: CASGGDKPQHF; CDR3nt: TGTGCCAGCGGGGGGGATAAGCCCCAGCATTTT
v_gene: TRBV3-1; j_gene: TRBJ2-7; abundance: few; d_gene: TRBD1; CDR3aa: CASSRGTGINYEQYF; CDR3nt: TGTGCCAGCAGCCGTGGGACAGGAATAAACTACGAGCAGTACTTC
v_gene: TRBV25-1; j_gene: TRBJ2-7; abundance: -; d_gene: -; CDR3aa: CASSEGARAYEQYF; CDR3nt: TGTGCCAGCAGTGAGGGGGCTCGGGCCTACGAGCAGTACTTC
v_gene: TRBV20-1; j_gene: TRBJ1-2; abundance: -; d_gene: -; CDR3aa: CSARGTDHSYTF; CDR3nt: TGCAGTGCTAGAGGCACTGATCATAGCTACACCTTC
v_gene: TRBV6-5; j_gene: TRBJ2-7; abundance: few; d_gene: -; CDR3aa: CASSQTRDSLKPYEQYF; CDR3nt: TGTGCCAGCAGTCAGACTCGGGACTCCCTTAAACCCTACGAGCAGTACTTC
v_gene: TRBV24-1; j_gene: TRBJ2-5; abundance: -; d_gene: -; CDR3aa: CASGVSLSQETQYF; CDR3nt: TGTGCCAGCGGCGTTAGCCTCAGCCAAGAGACCCAGTACTTC
v_gene: TRBV7-9; j_gene: TRBJ2-5; abundance: many; d_gene: TRBD2; CDR3aa: CASSLILAGEQETQYF; CDR3nt: TGTGCCAGCAGCTTAATCCTAGCGGGGGAACAAGAGACCCAGTACTTC
v_gene: TRBV7-9; j_gene: TRBJ2-3; abundance: few; d_gene: -; CDR3aa: CASSFGASRPDTQYF; CDR3nt: TGTGCCAGCAGCTTCGGGGCTAGCCGCCCAGATACGCAGTATTTT
v_gene: TRBV12-5; j_gene: TRBJ2-5; abundance: -; d_gene: -; CDR3aa: CASGLGGKQETQYF; CDR3nt: TGTGCTAGTGGTTTGGGGGGGAAACAAGAGACCCAGTACTTC
v_gene: TRBV7-2; j_gene: TRBJ1-5; abundance: many; d_gene: -; CDR3aa: CASSPPRARMDQPQHF; CDR3nt: TGTGCCAGCAGCCCCCCCCGGGCCAGAATGGATCAGCCCCAGCATTTT
v_gene: TRBV10-3; j_gene: TRBJ1-4; abundance: -; d_gene: -; CDR3aa: CAISFFGTLNEKLFF; CDR3nt: TGTGCCATCAGTTTCTTTGGGACCCTAAATGAAAAACTGTTTTTT
v_gene: TRBV5-1; j_gene: TRBJ1-2; abundance: -; d_gene: -; CDR3aa: CATSPEFPSTYGYTF; CDR3nt: TGCGCCACTTCGCCTGAATTCCCGAGCACCTATGGCTACACCTTC
v_gene: TRBV15; j_gene: TRBJ2-3; abundance: many; d_gene: -; CDR3aa: CATSRDYNTDTQYF; CDR3nt: TGTGCCACCAGCAGAGATTACAACACAGATACGCAGTATTTT
v_gene: TRBV2; j_gene: TRBJ1-6; abundance: -; d_gene: TRBD1; CDR3aa: CASSVGQGNNSPLHF; CDR3nt: TGTGCCAGCAGTGTGGGACAGGGAAATAATTCACCCCTCCACTTT
v_gene: TRBV7-3; j_gene: TRBJ2-2; abundance: many; d_gene: -; CDR3aa: CASSHGSGELFF; CDR3nt: TGTGCCAGCAGCCACGGGAGCGGGGAGCTGTTTTTT
v_gene: TRBV29-1; j_gene: TRBJ1-4; abundance: many; d_gene: -; CDR3aa: CSVGEAVEKLFF; CDR3nt: TGCAGCGTAGGGGAGGCGGTCGAAAAACTGTTTTTT